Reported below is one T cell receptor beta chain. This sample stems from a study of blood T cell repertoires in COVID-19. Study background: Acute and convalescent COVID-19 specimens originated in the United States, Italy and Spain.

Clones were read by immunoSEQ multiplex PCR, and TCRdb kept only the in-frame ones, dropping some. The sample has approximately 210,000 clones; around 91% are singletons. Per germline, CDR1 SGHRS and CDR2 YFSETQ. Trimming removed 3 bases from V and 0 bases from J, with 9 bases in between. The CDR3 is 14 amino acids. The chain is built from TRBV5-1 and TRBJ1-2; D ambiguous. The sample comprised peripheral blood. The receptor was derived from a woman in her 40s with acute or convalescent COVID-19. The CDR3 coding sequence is TGCGCCAGCAGCTCCGACGGGACTAACTATGGCTACACCTTC. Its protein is CASSSDGTNYGYTF.